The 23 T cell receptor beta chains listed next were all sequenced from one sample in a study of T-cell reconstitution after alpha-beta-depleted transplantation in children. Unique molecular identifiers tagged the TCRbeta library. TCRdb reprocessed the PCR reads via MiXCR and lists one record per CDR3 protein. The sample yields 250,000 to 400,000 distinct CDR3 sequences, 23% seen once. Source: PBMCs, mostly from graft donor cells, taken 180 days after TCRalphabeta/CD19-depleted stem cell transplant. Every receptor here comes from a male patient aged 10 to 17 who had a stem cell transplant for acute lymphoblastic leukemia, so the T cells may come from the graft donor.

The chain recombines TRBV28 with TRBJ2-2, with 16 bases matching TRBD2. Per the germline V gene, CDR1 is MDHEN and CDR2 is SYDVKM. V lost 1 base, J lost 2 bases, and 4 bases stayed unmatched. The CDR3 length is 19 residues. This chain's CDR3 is CASSLLGLAGGPNTGELFF. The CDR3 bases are TGTGCCAGCAGTTTATTGGGACTAGCGGGAGGGCCTAACACCGGGGAGCTGTTTTTT. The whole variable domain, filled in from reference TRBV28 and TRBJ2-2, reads DVKVTQSSRYLVKRTGEKVFLECVQDMDHENMFWYRQDPGLGLRLIYFSYDVKMKEKGDIPEGYSVSREKKERFSLILESASTNQTSMYLCASSLLGLAGGPNTGELFFGEGSRLTVL.

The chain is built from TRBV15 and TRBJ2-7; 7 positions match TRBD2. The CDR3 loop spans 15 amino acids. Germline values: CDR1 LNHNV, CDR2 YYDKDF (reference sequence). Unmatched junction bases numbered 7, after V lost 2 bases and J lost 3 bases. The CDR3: CATSRPGDYHYEQYF. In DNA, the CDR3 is TGTGCCACCAGCAGACCGGGGGACTACCACTACGAGCAGTACTTC.

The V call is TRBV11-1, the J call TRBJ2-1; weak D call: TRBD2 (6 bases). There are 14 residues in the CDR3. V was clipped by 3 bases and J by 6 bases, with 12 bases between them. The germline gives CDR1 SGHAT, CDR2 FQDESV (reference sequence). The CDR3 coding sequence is TGTGCCAGCAGCTTCGTCCGGAGGGGCAATGAGCAGTTCTTC. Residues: CASSFVRRGNEQFF.

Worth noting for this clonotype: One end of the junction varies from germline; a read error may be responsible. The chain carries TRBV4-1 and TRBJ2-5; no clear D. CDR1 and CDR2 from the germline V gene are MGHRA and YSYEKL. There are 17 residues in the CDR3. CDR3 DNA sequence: TGCGCCAGCAGCCTCCCCACACGCCGGGCCAACCAAGAGACCCGGTACTTC. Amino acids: CASSLPTRRANQETRYF.

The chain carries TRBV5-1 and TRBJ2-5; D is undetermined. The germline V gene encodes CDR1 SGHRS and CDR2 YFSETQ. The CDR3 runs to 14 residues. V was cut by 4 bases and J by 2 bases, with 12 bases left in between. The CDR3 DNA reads TGCGCCAGCAGCGGACGGCAAGTTCAAGAGACCCAGTACTTC. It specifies CASSGRQVQETQYF. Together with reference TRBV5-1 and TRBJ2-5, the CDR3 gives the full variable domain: KAGVTQTPRYLIKTRGQQVTLSCSPISGHRSVSWYQQTPGQGLQFLFEYFSETQRNKGNFPGRFSGRQFSNSRSEMNVSTLELGDSALYLCASSGRQVQETQYFGPGTRLLVL.

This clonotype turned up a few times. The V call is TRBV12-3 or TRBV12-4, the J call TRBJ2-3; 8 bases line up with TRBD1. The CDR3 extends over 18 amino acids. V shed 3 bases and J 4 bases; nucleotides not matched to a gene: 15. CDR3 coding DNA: TGTGCCAGCAGTTTGGGACAGGTCCTTACGACCATATCAGATACGCAGTATTTT. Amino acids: CASSLGQVLTTISDTQYF.

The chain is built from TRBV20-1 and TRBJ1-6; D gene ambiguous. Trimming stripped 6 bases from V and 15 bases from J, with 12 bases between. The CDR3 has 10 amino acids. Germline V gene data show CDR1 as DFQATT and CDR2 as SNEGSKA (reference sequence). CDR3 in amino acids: CSAETTHLHF. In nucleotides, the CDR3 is TGCAGTGCGGAGACCACACACCTCCACTTT.

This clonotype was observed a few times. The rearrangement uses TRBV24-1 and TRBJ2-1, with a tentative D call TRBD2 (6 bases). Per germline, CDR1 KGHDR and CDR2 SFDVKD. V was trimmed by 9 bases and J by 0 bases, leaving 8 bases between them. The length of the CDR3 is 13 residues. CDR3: CATRGSSYNEQFF. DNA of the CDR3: TGTGCCACCCGGGGGAGCTCCTACAATGAGCAGTTCTTC.

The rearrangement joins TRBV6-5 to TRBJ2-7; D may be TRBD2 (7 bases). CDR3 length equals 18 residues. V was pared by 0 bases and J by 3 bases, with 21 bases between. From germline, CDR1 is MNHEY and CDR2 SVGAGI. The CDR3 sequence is CASSYSRGRGLGVYEQYF. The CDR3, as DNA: TGTGCCAGCAGTTACTCGAGGGGGAGGGGACTCGGGGTCTACGAGCAGTACTTC.

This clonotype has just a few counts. The CDR3 is CASSFGVSSYNEQFF. The CDR3 DNA follows: TGCGCCAGCAGCTTTGGAGTAAGCTCCTACAATGAGCAGTTCTTC. The chain couples TRBV5-1 to TRBJ2-1; D is unclear. From germline, CDR1 is SGHRS and CDR2 YFSETQ. Trimming removed 2 bases from V and 0 bases from J, with 9 bases in between. This CDR3 is 15 amino acids long.

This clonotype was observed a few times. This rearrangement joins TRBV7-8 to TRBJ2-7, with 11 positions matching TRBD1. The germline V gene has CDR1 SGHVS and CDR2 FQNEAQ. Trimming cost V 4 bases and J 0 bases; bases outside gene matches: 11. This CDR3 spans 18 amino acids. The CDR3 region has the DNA TGTGCCAGCAGCTCGGACAGGGGGCGACCTCCGCTCTCCTACGAGCAGTACTTC. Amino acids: CASSSDRGRPPLSYEQYF.

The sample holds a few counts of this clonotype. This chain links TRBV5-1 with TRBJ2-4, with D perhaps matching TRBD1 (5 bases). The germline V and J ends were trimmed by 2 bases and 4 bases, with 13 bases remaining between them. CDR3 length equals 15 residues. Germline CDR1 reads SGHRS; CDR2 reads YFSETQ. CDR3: CASSFTGGFKNIQYF. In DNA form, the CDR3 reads TGCGCCAGCAGCTTCACAGGTGGATTTAAAAACATTCAGTACTTC.

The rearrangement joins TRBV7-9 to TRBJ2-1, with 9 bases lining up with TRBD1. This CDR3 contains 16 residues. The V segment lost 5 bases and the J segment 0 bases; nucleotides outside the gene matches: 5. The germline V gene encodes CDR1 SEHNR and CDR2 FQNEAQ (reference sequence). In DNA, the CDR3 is TGTGCCAGCAGCCCGACAGGGGGAAGCTCCTACAATGAGCAGTTCTTC. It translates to CASSPTGGSSYNEQFF.

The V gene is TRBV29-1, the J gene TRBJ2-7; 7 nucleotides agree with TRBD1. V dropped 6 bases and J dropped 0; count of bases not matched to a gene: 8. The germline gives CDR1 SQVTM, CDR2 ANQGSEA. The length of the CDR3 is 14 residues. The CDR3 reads CSVRTGLFSYEQYF. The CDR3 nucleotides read TGCAGCGTCAGGACAGGTCTGTTCTCCTACGAGCAGTACTTC.

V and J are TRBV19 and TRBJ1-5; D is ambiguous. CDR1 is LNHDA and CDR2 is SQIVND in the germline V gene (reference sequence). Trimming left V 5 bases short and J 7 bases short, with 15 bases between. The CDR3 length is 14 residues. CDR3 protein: CASSSQGNRQPQHF. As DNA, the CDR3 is TGTGCCAGTAGTTCTCAAGGGAATCGACAGCCCCAGCATTTT.

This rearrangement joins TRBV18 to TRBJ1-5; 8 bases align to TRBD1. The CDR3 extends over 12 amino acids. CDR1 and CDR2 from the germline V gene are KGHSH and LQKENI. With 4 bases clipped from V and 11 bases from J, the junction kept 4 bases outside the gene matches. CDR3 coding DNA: TGTGCCAGCTCACGGGGACAGGTAACCCAGCATTTT. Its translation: CASSRGQVTQHF. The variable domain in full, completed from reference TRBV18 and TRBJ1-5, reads NAGVMQNPRHLVRRRGQEARLRCSPMKGHSHVYWYRQLPEEGLKFMVYLQKENIIDESGMPKERFSAEFPKEGPSILRIQQVVRGDSAAYFCASSRGQVTQHFGDGTRLSIL.

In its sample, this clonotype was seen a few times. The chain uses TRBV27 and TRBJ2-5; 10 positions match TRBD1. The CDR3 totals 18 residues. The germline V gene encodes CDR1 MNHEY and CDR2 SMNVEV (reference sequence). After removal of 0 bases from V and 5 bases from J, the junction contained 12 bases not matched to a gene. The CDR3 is CASSLSRDRGLGVETQYF. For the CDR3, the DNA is TGTGCCAGCAGTTTATCCCGGGACAGGGGCCTGGGTGTGGAGACCCAGTACTTC.

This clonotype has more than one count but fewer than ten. The CDR3 here is CASSPGHGGIETQYF. DNA for the CDR3: TGCGCCAGCAGCCCCGGTCACGGGGGGATAGAGACCCAGTACTTC. The chain employs TRBV4-1 and TRBJ2-5, with 7 bases that match TRBD2. The trim removed 4 bases at V and 4 bases at J, leaving 9 bases unmatched. The CDR3 covers 15 residues. From germline, CDR1 is MGHRA and CDR2 YSYEKL.

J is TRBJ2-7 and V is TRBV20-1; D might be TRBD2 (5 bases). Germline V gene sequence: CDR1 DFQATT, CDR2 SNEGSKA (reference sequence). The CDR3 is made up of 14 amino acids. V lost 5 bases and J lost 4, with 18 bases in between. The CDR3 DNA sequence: TGCAGTGCTGGCCCCAACGGGATTTCATACGAGCAGTACTTC. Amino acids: CSAGPNGISYEQYF.

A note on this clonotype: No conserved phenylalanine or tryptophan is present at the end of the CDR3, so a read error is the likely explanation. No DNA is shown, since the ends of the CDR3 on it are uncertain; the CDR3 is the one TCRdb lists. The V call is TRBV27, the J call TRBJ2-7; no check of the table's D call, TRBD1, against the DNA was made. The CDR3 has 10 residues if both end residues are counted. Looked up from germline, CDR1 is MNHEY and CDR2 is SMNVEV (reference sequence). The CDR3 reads CATYTQGLSS.

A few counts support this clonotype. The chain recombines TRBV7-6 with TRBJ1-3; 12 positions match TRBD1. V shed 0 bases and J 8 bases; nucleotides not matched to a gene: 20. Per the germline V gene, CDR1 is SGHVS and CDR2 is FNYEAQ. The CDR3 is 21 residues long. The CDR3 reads CASSLAGTGTGGPAAGHTIYF. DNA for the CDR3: TGTGCCAGCAGCTTAGCGGGAACCGGGACAGGGGGCCCAGCTGCCGGACACACCATATATTTT.

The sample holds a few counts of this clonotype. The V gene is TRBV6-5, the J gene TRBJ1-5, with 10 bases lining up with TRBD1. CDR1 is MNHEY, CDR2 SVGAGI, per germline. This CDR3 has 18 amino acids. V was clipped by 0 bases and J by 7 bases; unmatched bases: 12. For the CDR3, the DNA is TGTGCCAGCAGTTACTCGCGCCCCGGGACAGGGGCGGTCCAGCCCCAGCATTTT. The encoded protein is CASSYSRPGTGAVQPQHF.

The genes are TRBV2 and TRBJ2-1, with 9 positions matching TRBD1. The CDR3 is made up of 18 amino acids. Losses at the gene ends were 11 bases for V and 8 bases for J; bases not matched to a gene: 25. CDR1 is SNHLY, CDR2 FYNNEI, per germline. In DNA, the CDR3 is TGTGCCTTCTGTTTGGGGACCCTGACAGGGGGAGGGAAAGATGAGCAGTTCTTC. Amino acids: CAFCLGTLTGGGKDEQFF.